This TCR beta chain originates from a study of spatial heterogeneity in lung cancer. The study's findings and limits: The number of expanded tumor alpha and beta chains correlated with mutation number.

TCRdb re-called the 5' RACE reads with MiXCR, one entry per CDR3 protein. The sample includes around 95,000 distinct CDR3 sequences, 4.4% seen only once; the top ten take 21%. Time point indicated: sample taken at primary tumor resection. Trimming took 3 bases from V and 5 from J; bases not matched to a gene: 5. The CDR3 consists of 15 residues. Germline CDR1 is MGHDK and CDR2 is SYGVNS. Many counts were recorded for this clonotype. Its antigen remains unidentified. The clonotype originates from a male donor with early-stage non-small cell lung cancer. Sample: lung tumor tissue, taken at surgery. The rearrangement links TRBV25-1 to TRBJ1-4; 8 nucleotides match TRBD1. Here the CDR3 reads CASSEEGDRNEKLFF. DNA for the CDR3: TGTGCCAGCAGTGAGGAGGGGGACAGGAATGAAAAACTGTTTTTT.